The present entry profiles one TCR beta chain with its context. This clone's antigen is unknown. Per-base qualities were not stored, and no clone one base away is much larger. The library came from the immunoSEQ multiplex PCR assay. The multiplex PCR relied on a mix of 60 forward primers for TCR Vbeta segments and 13 reverse primers for TCR Jbeta segments. A multiplex PCR assay on genomic DNA amplified the CDR3 region of rearranged TCR beta genes. Amplified TCR beta libraries were sequenced as 87-base-pair reads on the Illumina HiSeq System. As for how the authors treated the data: Across the 500 to 750 repertoires, a later analysis counted approximately 75 million unique TCR beta chains, some 11 million of which were shared by at least two donors. Raw reads were error-corrected and collapsed into unique sequences by a nearest-neighbor algorithm in which closely related sequences were merged to remove PCR and sequencing errors. V, D and J gene segments were assigned by aligning CDR3 sequences to IMGT reference sequences. Each retained sequence needed at least a six-nucleotide match to both a V gene segment and a J gene segment. A rearrangement counted as productive if the CDR3 had no stop codons and remained in frame with V and J, and every other rearrangement counted as non-productive. Following IMGT convention, CDR3 was defined as the stretch from the second conserved V-encoded cysteine to the conserved J-encoded phenylalanine. The earlier analysis of about 530 of the donors excluded any sequence lacking an unambiguous match to a single V gene segment. An earlier analysis of 587 of the donors classified V segments as functional when productive rearrangements were above 56.7% and as segregating when the standard deviation between donors was above 5%. A statistical classification framework was built to diagnose cytomegalovirus status from the catalog of TCR beta chain sequences. In a later analysis, TCR nucleotide sequences were compared against IMGT/GENE-DB human TR gene sequences so that V and J genes could be assigned. A later analysis assigned CDR3 sequences and most-parsimonious VDJ recombination scenarios with the TCRdist pipeline. A later analysis defined each TCR beta chain by its CDR3 amino acid sequence plus V-gene family, and excluded reads lacking a unique V-gene family. In a later analysis, fewer than 600 highly shared, low-generation-probability nucleotide sequences were removed to address suspected cross-contamination and a sequencing artifact. For each public chain, a later analysis derived a clonal expansion index from normalized ranks of inferred template counts within each repertoire. A later analysis computed generation probabilities with a VDJ recombination model fitted to out-of-frame rearrangements, and checked the results against IGoR. A later analysis scored TCR-TCR, TCR-HLA and TCR-CMV co-occurrence with hypergeometric tests, applying a repertoire-size bias correction to TCR pairs. To estimate false discovery rates, a later analysis permuted the HLA or CMV assignments 20 times. In a later analysis, co-occurring TCRs were grouped with DBSCAN, and TCRdist sequence similarity was added when clustering was performed within HLA-allele-positive subsets. Repertoires with fewer than 30,000 or more than 120,000 public chains, plus five repertoires with anomalous nucleotide sharing, were excluded from co-occurrence clustering. Imported from immuneACCESS, the table was reduced by TCRdb to in-frame sequences with V and J called. These copies leave out some clones; in studies compared against another copy, an unresolved V gene accounts for under half, and the cause of the remainder is not known. V, J and clone size derive from that table, while D and trimming were established from the DNA sequence. This sample gives approximately 120,000 clones in total; about 70% of them show up just once. The ten largest clones add up to less than 15% of the sample.

The entry originates in a study of cytomegalovirus exposure and HLA in healthy donors (TCRdb year 2017). Some background on the complete study: According to an earlier analysis of several hundred of the donors, about 170 million T cells yielded 117 million unique TCR beta sequences and approximately 280 Gb of sequence data. The study was designed to test whether signatures of past pathogen exposure could be identified by cataloging public T cell receptors. Roughly 300 gigabases of sequencing data and around 85 million unique TCR sequences made up an early release that covered fewer than 650 HLA-typed donors. Donor age, sex, ethnicity and CMV serostatus were collected together with the repertoire data. Genome-wide SNP genotypes for about 60% of the roughly 670 donors were used in a later genetic analysis, which treated that subset as a discovery cohort. Rather than drawing on any new phenotypic data, the later analysis identified candidate immune exposures from TCR beta sequences and the way those sequences occurred across donors. Roughly 5 DR-DQ haplotypes were handled as single units for association and clustering, since linkage in the cohort was strong. HLA typing included class I and class II loci at four-digit resolution. Every discovery cohort repertoire had been produced on one sequencing platform. A later analysis re-examined previously published TCR beta repertoires from more than 600 donors and added high-resolution HLA genotyping to investigate patterns of TCR occurrence. Along with the roughly 670-subject first cohort, a separate validation cohort of over a hundred different subjects was used. Among about 360 genotyped donors of the cohort, an average of approximately 240,000 unique TCR beta nucleotide sequences were sequenced per donor, 15% to 20% of them non-productive. An earlier analysis of fewer than 750 of the donors used high-throughput TCR beta sequencing to judge whether each TCR beta V gene segment behaved as functional or pseudogenic. To predict cytomegalovirus infection status, the study combined high-throughput TCR immunosequencing, statistical association of individual TCRs with disease status, and machine learning. The study profiled the T cell repertoires of hundreds of subjects by immunosequencing and related them to cytomegalovirus serostatus. The genetic ancestry cluster associated with self-reported Caucasian donors included around 76% of the roughly 410 genotyped donors. Typing coverage varied by locus: 629-630 donors for A, B, C, DRB1 and DQB1; more than 500 for DQA1; around 610 for DPA1; around 490 for DPB1.

From V the trimming removes 7 bases and from J it removes 4 bases, while the gene matches leave 6 bases of the junction unaccounted for. The germline V gene encodes CDR1 MNHEY and CDR2 SMNVEV (reference sequence). The CDR3 numbers 14 residues from cysteine through phenylalanine. Kept here is only the CDR3 DNA, which spans 42 bases and is read in frame from base 1. The cohort comprised around 690 healthy bone marrow donors. At the time of sampling, all cohort members were nominally healthy, though unrecorded immune exposures were likely present. The donor tested CMV seropositive, placing the donor among the 310 or so seropositive members of the cohort. Every donor gave a peripheral blood sample, and the peripheral blood mononuclear cells from that sample were used for TCR beta sequencing. Genomic DNA extraction from the blood cell samples was performed with the Qiagen DNeasy Blood Extraction Kit. Results the study describes overall, beyond this receptor: In an earlier analysis of approximately 590 of the donors, most TCR beta V segments appeared in productive rearrangements about 87% or about 30% of the time, broadly matching IMGT annotations. While some public TCRs were present in many individuals, most TCR sequences turned up only very rarely across donors. Only TCR beta chains were sequenced in this cohort, and the absence of alpha or paired-chain data limited detectable features. A later genetic analysis reported fewer N-insertions in productive TCRs among donors in an Asian-associated ancestry cluster than the roughly 700-donor mean. Strong co-occurrence of HLA alleles, especially DR and DQ, made assigning TCR associations to individual alleles difficult. V-gene and J-gene trimming of TCR beta chains was associated with a missense DCLRE1C variant in a later genetic analysis, and the association was replicated in an independent cohort. Sequencing depth was assumed to be roughly uniform across donors in the presence/absence analyses, though that assumption may not hold. In vitro tests confirmed that a few of the cytomegalovirus-associated TCR beta chains recognize cytomegalovirus antigens. CMV serostatus was the only immune exposure information available for the cohort. A later analysis found that HLA-associated TCR beta chains were more clonally expanded and had lower generation probabilities than equally common non-associated chains. A further reported finding was that TCR beta sequences accurately predicted the HLA-A and HLA-B alleles for most subjects in the first cohort. HLA typing was unavailable for some donors at each locus, so association tests used only the typed subset. The authors suggested that the approach could potentially be extended to other disease states and immunological phenotypes. Because the 87-base-pair reads could not distinguish some IMGT-functional V segments, including TRBV6-2 and TRBV6-3, those segments were excluded. The classifier was reported to diagnose cytomegalovirus status with high specificity and sensitivity in both the original cohort and the validation cohort. Because counts were too low, roughly 17 rarely observed V segments, including chromosome 9 orphons, were left out of the earlier analysis of about 620 of the donors. A cluster of highly shared sequence variants was judged likely to represent a technical artifact of the sequencing pipeline. In a later analysis, several top co-occurrence clusters were reported to appear linked to parvovirus B19, influenza, CMV and Epstein-Barr virus. In a later analysis, TCR association rates were found to vary across HLA loci, with the most associated TCRs seen for DRB1 alleles and the fewest for HLA-C alleles. In the study, 164 TCR beta chains were listed as associated with cytomegalovirus. A later analysis associated 15,000 to 20,000 TCR beta sequences with specific HLA alleles at a false discovery rate of 0.05. In a later analysis, most CMV-associated TCR beta chains were found to appear HLA-restricted, with HLA associations seemingly driven largely by CMV exposure. Linkage disequilibrium might explain the correlated functional status among segregating V segments, but an unknown experimental factor could not be excluded.

The clonotype originates from a woman aged 60 to 75 in good health and CMV-seropositive. This receptor chain uses TRBV27 and TRBJ2-1, with 8 bases matching TRBD1. The material sequenced was PBMCs. The CDR3 reads CASTWTGSYNEQFF. The DNA sequence is as follows: TGTGCCAGCACTTGGACAGGGTCGTACAATGAGCAGTTCTTC.